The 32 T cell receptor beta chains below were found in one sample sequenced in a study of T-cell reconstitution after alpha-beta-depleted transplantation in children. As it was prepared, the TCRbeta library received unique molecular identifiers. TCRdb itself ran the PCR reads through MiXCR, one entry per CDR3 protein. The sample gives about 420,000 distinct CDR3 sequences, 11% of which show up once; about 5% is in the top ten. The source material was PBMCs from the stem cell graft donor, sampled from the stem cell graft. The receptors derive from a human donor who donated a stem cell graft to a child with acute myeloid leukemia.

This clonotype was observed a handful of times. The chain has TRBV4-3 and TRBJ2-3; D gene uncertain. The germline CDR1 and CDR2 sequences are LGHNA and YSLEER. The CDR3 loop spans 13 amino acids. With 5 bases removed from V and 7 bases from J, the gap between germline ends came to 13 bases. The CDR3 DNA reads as TGCGCCAGCAGCTCAGCCCTTAGAAATACGCAGTATTTT. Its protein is CASSSALRNTQYF.

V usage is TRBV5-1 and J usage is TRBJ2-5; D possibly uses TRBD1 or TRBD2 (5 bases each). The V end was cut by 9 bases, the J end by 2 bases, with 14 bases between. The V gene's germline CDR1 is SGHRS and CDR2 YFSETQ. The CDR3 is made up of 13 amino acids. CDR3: CATRDANQETQYF. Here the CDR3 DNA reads TGCGCCACCCGGGACGCCAATCAAGAGACCCAGTACTTC.

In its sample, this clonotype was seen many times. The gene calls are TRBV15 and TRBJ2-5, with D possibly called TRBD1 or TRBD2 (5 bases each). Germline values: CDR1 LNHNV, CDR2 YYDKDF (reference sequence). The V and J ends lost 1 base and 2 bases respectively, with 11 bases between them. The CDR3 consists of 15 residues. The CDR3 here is CATSRGGTGQETQYF. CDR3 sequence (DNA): TGTGCCACCAGCAGAGGTGGGACCGGGCAAGAGACCCAGTACTTC.

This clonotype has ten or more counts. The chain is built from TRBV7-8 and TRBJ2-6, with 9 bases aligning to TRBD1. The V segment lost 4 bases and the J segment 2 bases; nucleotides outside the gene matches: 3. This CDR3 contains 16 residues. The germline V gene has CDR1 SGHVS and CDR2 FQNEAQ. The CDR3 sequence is CASSSRQGAGANVLTF. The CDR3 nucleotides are TGTGCCAGCAGCTCGAGACAGGGGGCTGGGGCCAACGTCCTGACTTTC.

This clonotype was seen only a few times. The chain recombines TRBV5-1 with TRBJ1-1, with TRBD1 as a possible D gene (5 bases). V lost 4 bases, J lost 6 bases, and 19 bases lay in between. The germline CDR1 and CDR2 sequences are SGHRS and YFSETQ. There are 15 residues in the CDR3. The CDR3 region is CASSTDSASFSEAFF. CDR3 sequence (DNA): TGCGCCAGCAGCACCGACAGTGCTAGTTTCTCTGAAGCTTTCTTT. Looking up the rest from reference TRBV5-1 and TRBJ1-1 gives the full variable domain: KAGVTQTPRYLIKTRGQQVTLSCSPISGHRSVSWYQQTPGQGLQFLFEYFSETQRNKGNFPGRFSGRQFSNSRSEMNVSTLELGDSALYLCASSTDSASFSEAFFGQGTRLTVV.

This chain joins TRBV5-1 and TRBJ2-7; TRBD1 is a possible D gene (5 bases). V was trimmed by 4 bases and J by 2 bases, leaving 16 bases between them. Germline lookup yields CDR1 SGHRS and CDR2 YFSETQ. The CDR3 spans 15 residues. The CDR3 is CASSLSWGSTYEQYV. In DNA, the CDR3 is TGCGCCAGCAGCCTTAGCTGGGGCTCAACCTACGAGCAGTACGTC.

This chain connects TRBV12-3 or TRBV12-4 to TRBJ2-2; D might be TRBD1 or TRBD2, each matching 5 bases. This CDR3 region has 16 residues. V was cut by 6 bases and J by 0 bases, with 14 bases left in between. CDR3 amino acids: CASRPTLGANTGELFF. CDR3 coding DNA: TGTGCCAGCAGGCCAACCCTGGGGGCGAACACCGGGGAGCTGTTTTTT.

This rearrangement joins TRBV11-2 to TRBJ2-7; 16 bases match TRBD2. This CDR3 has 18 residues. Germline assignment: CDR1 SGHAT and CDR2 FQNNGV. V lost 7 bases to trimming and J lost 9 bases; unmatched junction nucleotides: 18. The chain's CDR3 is CASTPSGTSGRGSRRQYF. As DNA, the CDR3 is TGTGCCAGCACCCCCTCCGGGACTAGCGGGAGGGGATCTCGCCGGCAGTACTTC.

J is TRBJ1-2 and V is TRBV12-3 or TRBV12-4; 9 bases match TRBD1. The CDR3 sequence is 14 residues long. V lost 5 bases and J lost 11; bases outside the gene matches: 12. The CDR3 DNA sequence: TGTGCCAGCAGTCCCGGGACAGGGTCTTATCCTTACACCTTC. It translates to CASSPGTGSYPYTF.

Here the CDR3 reads CASNSLAGAGGTQYF. CDR3 nucleotides: TGTGCCAGCAATTCTCTAGCGGGAGCAGGTGGTACGCAGTATTTT. The rearrangement links TRBV6-5 to TRBJ2-3; TRBD2 matches at 10 bases. The V segment lost 7 bases and the J segment 8 bases; nucleotides outside the gene matches: 12. Germline CDR1 is MNHEY and CDR2 is SVGAGI. The CDR3 totals 15 residues.

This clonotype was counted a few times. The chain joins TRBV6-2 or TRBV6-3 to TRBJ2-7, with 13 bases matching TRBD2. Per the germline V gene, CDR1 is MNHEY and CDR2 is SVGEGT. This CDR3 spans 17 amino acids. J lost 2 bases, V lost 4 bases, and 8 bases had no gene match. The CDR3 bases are TGTGCCAGCAGTTCGGGACTAGCGGGAACATCTCCCTACGAGCAGTACTTC. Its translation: CASSSGLAGTSPYEQYF.

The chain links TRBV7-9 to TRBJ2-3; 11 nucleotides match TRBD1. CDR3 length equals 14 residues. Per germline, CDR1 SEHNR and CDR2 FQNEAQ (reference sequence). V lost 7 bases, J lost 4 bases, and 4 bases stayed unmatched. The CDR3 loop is CASTGTGGPDTQYF. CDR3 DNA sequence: TGTGCCAGCACCGGGACAGGGGGTCCAGATACGCAGTATTTT.

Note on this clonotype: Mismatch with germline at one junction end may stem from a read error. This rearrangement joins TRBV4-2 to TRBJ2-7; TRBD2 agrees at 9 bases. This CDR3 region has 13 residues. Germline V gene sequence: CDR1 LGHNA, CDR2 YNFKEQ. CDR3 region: CASSQELAGEHYF. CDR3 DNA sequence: TGTGCCAGCAGCCAAGAACTAGCGGGCGAGCACTACTTC.

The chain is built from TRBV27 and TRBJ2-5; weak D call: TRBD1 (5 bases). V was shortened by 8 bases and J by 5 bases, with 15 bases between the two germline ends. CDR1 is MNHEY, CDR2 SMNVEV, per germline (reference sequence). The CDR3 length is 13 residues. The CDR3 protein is CASRQYPVETQYF. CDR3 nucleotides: TGTGCCAGCCGACAGTACCCTGTGGAGACCCAGTACTTC.

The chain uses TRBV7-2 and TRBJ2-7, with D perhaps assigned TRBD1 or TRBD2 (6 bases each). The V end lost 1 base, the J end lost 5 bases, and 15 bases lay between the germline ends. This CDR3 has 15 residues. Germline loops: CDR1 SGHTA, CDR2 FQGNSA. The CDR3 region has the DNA TGTGCCAGCAGCTTAGTCTCAGGGGCGGGAAACGAGCAGTACTTC. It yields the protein CASSLVSGAGNEQYF.

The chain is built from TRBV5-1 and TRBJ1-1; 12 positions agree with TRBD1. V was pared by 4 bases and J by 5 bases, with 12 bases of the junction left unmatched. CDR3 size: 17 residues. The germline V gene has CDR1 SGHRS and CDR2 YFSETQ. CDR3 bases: TGCGCCAGCAGCCTGGGGACAGGGGGCGCGGTGGATACTGAAGCTTTCTTT. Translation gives CASSLGTGGAVDTEAFF.

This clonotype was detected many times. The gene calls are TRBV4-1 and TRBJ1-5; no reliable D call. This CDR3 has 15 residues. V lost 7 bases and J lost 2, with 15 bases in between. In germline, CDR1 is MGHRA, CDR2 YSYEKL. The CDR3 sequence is CASKDRGDGNQPQHF. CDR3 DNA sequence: TGCGCCAGCAAGGACCGGGGTGACGGCAATCAGCCCCAGCATTTT.

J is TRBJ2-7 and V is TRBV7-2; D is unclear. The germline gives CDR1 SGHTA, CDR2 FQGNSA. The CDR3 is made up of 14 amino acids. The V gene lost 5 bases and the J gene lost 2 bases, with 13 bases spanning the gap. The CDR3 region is CASSPGRQAYEQYF. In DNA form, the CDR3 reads TGTGCCAGCAGCCCTGGTCGGCAAGCCTACGAGCAGTACTTC. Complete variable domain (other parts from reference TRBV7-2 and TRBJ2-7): GAGVSQSPSNKVTEKGKDVELRCDPISGHTALYWYRQSLGQGLEFLIYFQGNSAPDKSGLPSDRFSAERTGGSVSTLTIQRTQQEDSAVYLCASSPGRQAYEQYFGPGTRLTVT.

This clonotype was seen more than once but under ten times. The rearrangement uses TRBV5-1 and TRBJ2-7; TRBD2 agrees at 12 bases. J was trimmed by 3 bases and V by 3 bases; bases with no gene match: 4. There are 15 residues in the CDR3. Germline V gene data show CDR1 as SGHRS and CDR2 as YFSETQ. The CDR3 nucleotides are TGCGCCAGCAGCTACCTGACTAGCGGGAGCTACGAGCAGTACTTC. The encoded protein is CASSYLTSGSYEQYF. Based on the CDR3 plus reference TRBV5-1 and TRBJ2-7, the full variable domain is KAGVTQTPRYLIKTRGQQVTLSCSPISGHRSVSWYQQTPGQGLQFLFEYFSETQRNKGNFPGRFSGRQFSNSRSEMNVSTLELGDSALYLCASSYLTSGSYEQYFGPGTRLTVT.

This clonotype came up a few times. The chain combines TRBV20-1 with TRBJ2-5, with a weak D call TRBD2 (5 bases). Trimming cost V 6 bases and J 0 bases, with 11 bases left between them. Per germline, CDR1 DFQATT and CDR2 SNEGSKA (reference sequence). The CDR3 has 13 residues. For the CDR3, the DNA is TGCAGTGCAAGGCCGGGATACCAAGAGACCCAGTACTTC. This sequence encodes CSARPGYQETQYF.

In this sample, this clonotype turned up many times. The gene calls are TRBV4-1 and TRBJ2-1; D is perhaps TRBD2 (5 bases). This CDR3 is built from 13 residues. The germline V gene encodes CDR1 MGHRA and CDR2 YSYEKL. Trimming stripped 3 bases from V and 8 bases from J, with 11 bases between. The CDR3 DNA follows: TGCGCCAGCAGCCAGGAACTAGTCTATGAGCAGTTCTTC. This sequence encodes CASSQELVYEQFF.

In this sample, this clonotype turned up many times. CDR3 region: CASSPGLAEGEQFF. Here the CDR3 DNA reads TGCGCCAGCAGCCCGGGACTAGCGGAGGGTGAGCAGTTCTTC. The genes are TRBV5-1 and TRBJ2-1; 11 nucleotides match TRBD2. V trimming: 4 bases; J trimming: 9 bases; junction bases outside the gene matches: 6. Per germline, CDR1 SGHRS and CDR2 YFSETQ. The CDR3 is made up of 14 amino acids.

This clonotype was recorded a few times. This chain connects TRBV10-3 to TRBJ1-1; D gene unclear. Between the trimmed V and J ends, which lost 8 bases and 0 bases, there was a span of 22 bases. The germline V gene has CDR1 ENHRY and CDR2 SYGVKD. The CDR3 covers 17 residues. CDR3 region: CAIRDPDAGRMNTEAFF. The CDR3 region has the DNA TGTGCCATCCGAGACCCGGACGCCGGGCGGATGAACACTGAAGCTTTCTTT.

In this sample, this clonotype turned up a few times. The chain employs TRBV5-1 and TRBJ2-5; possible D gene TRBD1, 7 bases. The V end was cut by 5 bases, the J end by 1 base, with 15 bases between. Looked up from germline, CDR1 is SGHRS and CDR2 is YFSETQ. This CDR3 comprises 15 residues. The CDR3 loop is CASSFVQGGQETQYF. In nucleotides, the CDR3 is TGCGCCAGCAGTTTCGTTCAGGGGGGCCAAGAGACCCAGTACTTC.

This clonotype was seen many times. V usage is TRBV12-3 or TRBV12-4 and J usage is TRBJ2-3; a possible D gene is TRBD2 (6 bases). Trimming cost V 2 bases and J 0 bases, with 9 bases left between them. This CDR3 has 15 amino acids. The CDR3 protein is CASSLSGTSTDTQYF. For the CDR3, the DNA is TGTGCCAGCAGTTTATCCGGGACTAGCACAGATACGCAGTATTTT.

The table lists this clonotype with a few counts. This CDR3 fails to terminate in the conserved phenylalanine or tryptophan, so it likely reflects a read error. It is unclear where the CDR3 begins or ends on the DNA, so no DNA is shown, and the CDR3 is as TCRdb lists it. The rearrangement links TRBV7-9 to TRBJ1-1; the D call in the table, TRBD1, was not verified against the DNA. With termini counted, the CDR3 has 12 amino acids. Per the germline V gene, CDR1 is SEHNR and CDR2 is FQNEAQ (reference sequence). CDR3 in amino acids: CASSFKDRLEAI.

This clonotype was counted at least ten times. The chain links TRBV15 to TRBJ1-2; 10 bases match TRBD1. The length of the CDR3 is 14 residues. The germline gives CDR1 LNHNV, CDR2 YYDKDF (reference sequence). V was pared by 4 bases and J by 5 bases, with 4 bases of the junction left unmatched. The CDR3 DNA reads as TGTGCCACCAGCACTGCGGACAGGGGGTATGGCTACACCTTC. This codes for CATSTADRGYGYTF.

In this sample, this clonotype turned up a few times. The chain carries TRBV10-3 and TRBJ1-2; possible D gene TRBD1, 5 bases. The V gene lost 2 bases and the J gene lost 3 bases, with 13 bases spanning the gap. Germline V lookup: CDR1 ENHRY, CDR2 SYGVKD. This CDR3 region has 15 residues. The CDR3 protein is CAISEVQAQHYGYTF. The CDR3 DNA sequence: TGTGCCATCAGTGAGGTACAGGCCCAGCACTATGGCTACACCTTC.

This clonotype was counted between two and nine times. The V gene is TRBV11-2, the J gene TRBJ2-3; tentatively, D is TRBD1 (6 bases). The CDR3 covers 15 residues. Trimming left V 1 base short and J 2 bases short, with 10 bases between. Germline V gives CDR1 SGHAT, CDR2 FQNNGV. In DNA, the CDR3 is TGTGCCAGCAGCTTAGCGGACAGAGACACAGATACGCAGTATTTT. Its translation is CASSLADRDTDTQYF.

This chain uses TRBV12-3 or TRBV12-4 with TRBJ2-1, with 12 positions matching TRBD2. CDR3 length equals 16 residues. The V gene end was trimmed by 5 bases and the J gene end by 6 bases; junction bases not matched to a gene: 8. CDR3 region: CASSERLAGATNEQFF. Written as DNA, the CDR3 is TGTGCCAGCAGTGAGAGACTAGCGGGAGCCACCAATGAGCAGTTCTTC.

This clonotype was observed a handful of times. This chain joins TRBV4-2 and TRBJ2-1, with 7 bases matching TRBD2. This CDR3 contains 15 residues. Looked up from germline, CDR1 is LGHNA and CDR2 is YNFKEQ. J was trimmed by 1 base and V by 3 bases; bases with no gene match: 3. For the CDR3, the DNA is TGTGCCAGCAGCCATCTGGGGGGGTCCTACAATGAGCAGTTCTTC. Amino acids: CASSHLGGSYNEQFF.

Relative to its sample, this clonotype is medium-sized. Written as DNA, the CDR3 is TGCGCCAGCAGCGGCGGGACTAGCGGCACCGGGGAGCTGTTTTTT. Protein: CASSGGTSGTGELFF. The genes are TRBV5-1 and TRBJ2-2; TRBD2 matches 11 bases. V lost 4 bases and J lost 4; bases outside the gene matches: 3. From germline, CDR1 is SGHRS and CDR2 YFSETQ. The CDR3 covers 15 residues.